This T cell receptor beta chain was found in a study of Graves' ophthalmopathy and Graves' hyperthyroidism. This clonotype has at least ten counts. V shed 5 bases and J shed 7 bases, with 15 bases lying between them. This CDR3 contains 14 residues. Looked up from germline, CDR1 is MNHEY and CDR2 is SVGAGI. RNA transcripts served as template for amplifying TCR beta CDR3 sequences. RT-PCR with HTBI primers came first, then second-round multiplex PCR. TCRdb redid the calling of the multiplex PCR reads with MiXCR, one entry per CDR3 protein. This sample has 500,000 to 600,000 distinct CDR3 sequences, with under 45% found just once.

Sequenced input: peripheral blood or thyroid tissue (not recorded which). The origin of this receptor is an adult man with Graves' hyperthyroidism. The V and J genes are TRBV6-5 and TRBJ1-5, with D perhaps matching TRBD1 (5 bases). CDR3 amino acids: CASSPRQGDQPQHF. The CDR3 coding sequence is TGTGCCAGCAGTCCGAGGCAGGGAGACCAGCCCCAGCATTTT.